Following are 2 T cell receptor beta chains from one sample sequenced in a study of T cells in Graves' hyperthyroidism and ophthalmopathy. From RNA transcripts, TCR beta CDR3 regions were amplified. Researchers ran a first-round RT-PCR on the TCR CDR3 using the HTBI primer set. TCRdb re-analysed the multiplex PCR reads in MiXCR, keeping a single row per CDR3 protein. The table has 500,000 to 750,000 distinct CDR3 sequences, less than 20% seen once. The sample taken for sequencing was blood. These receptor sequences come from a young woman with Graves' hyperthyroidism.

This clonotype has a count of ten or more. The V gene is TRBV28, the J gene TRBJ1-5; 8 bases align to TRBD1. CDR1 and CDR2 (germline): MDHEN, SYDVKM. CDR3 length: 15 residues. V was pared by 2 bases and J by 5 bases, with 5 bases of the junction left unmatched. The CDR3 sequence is CASSLNRGEYQPQHF. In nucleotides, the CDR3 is TGTGCCAGCAGTTTAAACAGGGGGGAATATCAGCCCCAGCATTTT.

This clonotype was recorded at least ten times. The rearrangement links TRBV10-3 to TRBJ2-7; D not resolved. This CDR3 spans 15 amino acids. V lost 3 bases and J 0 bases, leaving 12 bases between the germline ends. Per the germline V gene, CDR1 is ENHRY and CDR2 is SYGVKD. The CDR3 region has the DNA TGTGCCATCAGTGACGGGCAGGCTAGCTCCTACGAGCAGTACTTC. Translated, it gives CAISDGQASSYEQYF.